This TCR beta chain was observed in a study of graft-versus-host responses after intestinal transplantation. For the study at large: The recipients all started with anti-thymocyte globulin induction and then took tacrolimus and steroids for 3 to 4 years.

Profiling relied on immunoSEQ multiplex PCR, and the TCRdb table lists in-frame clones only, not all of them. This repertoire shows approximately 130,000 clones, roughly nine tenths found once; its top ten account for over 0.15%. V gave up 4 bases and J gave up 3 bases, with 10 bases separating them. Per germline, CDR1 SGHNT and CDR2 YYREEE (reference sequence). CDR3 length equals 13 residues. Concerning this clone: Its specificity is not known.

The source of this sequence is a human donor who received an intestinal transplant. This specimen consisted of unstimulated CD4+ T cells sorted from spleen or lymph node cells, obtained before intestinal transplant. The J gene is TRBJ2-5, the V gene TRBV5-4; D call uncertain. In DNA form, the CDR3 reads TGTGCCAGCAGCCTCGCCCAGGAAGAGACCCAGTACTTC. Amino acids: CASSLAQEETQYF.